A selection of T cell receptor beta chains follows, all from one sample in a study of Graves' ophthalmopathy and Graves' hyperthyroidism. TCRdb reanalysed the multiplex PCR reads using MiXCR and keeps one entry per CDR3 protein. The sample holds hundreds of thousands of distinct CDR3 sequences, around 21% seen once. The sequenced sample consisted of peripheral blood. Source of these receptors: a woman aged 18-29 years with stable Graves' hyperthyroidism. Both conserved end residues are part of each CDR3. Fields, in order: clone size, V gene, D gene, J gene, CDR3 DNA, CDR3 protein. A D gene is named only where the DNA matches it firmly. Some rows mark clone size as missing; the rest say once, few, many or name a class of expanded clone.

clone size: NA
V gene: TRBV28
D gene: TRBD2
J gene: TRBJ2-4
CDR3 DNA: TGTGCCAGCAGTTCGTGGACTAGCGTAGCCAAAAACACTAAGTACTTC
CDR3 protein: CASSSWTSVAKNTKYF

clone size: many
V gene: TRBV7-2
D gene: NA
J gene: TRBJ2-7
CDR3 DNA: TGTGCCAGCAGCTTAGCGGTCTCCTACGAGCAGTACTTC
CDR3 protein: CASSLAVSYEQYF

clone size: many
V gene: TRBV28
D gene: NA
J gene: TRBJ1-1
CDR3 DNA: TGTGCCAGCACGGACAGATACACTGAAGCTTTCTTT
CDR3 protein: CASTDRYTEAFF

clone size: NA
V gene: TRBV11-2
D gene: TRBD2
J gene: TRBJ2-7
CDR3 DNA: TGTGCCAGCAGCTTCCCGGGACTAGCGGGGGCTTCCTACGAGCAGTACTTC
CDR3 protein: CASSFPGLAGASYEQYF

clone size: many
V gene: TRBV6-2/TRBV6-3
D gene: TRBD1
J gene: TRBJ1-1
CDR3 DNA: TGTGCCATTCGACAGGGGGGGAACACTGAAGCTTTCTTT
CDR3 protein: CAIRQGGNTEAFF

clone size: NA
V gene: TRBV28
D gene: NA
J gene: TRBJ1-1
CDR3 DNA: TGTGCCAGCAGTTGGGCAGGGAGTAAGAACACTGAAGCTTTCTTT
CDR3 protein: CASSWAGSKNTEAFF

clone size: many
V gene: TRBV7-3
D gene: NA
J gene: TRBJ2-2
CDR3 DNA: TGTGCCAGCATCCTCGACGGGGAGCTGTTTTTT
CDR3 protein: CASILDGELFF

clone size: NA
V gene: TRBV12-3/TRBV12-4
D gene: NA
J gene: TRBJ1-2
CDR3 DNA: TGTGCCAGCAGCCTCAACGGACAGAATGGCTACACCTTC
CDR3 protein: CASSLNGQNGYTF

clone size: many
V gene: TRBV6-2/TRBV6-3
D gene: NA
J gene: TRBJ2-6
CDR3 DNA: TGTGCCAGCAGTTACTGGCAGGGCAACGTTATCAAGGCCAACGTCCTGACTTTC
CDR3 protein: CASSYWQGNVIKANVLTF

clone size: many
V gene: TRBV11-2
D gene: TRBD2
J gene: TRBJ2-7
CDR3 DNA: TGTGCCAGCAGCTTAGGCACGGGGGGTTCCTACGAGCAGTACTTC
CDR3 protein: CASSLGTGGSYEQYF